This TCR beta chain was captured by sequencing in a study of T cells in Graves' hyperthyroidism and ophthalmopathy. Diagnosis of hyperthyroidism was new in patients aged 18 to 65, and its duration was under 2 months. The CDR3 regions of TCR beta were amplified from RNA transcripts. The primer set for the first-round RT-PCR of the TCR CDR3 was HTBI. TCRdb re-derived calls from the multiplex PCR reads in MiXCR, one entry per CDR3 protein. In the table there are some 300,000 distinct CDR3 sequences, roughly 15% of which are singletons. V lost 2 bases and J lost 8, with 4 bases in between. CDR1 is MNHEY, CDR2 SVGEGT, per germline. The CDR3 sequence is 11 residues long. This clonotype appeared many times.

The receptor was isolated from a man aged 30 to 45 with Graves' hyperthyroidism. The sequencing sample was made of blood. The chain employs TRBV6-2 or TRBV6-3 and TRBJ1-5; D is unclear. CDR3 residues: CASSYPEPQHF. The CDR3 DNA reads TGTGCCAGCAGTTACCCGGAGCCCCAGCATTTT.